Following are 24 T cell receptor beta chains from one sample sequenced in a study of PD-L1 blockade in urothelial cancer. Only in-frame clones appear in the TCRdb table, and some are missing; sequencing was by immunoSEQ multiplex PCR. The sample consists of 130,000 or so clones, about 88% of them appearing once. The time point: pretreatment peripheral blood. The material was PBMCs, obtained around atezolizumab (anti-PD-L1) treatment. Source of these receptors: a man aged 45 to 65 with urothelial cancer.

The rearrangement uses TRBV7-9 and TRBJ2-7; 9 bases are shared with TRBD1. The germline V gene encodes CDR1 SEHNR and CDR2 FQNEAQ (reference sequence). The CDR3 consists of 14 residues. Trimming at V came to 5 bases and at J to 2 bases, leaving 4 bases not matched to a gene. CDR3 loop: CASSRGQGTYEQYF. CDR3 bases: TGTGCCAGCAGCCGGGGACAGGGCACCTACGAGCAGTACTTC.

CDR3: CASRAGVTGELFF. CDR3 nucleotide sequence: TGTGCCAGCAGGGCAGGGGTTACCGGGGAGCTGTTTTTT. This chain links TRBV2 with TRBJ2-2, with D tentatively TRBD1 (6 bases). The CDR3 runs to 13 residues. Germline V gene lookup returns CDR1 SNHLY and CDR2 FYNNEI. Between the trimmed V and J ends, which lost 6 bases and 5 bases, there was a span of 10 bases.

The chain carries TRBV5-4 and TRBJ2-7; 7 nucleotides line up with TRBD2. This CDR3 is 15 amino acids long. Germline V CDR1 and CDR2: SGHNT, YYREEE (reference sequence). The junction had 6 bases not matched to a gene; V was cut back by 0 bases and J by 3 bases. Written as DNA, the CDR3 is TGTGCCAGCAGCTTGGTGCGGGGGAGTGGCTACGAGCAGTACTTC. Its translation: CASSLVRGSGYEQYF.

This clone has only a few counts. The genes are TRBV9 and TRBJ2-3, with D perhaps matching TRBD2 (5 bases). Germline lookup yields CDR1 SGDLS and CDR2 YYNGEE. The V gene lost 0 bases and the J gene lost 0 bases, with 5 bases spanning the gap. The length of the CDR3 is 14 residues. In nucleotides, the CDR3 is TGTGCCAGCAGCGTAGCGGGGAGCACAGATACGCAGTATTTT. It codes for CASSVAGSTDTQYF.

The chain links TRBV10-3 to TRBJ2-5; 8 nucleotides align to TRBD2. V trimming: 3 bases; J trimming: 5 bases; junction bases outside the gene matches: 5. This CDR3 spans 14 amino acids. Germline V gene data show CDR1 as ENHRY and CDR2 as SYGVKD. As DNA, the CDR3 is TGTGCCATCAGTGACCGGGGGGGGAGGGAGACCCAGTACTTC. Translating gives CAISDRGGRETQYF.

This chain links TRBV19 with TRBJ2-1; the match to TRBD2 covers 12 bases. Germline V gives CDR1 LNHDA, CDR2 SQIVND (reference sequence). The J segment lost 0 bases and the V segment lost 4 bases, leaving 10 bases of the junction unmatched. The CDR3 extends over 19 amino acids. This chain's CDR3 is CASSTQGLAGFGSYNEQFF. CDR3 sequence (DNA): TGTGCCAGTAGTACCCAAGGACTAGCGGGATTTGGCTCCTACAATGAGCAGTTCTTC. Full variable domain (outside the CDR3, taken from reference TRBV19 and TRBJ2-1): DGGITQSPKYLFRKEGQNVTLSCEQNLNHDAMYWYRQDPGQGLRLIYYSQIVNDFQKGDIAEGYSVSREKKESFPLTVTSAQKNPTAFYLCASSTQGLAGFGSYNEQFFGPGTRLTVL.

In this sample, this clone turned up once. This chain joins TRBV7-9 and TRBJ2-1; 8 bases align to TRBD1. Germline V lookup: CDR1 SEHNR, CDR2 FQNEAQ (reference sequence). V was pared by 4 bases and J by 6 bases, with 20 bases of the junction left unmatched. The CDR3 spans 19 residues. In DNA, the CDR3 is TGTGCCAGCAGCTCAAGCTTATCTCAGGGGGCCCGGACGGTCAATGAGCAGTTCTTC. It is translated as CASSSSLSQGARTVNEQFF.

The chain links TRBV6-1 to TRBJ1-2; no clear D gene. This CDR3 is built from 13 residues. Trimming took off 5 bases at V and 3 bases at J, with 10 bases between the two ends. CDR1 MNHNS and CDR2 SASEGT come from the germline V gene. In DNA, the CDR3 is TGTGCCAGCAGTTTGACACTCGACTATGGCTACACCTTC. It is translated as CASSLTLDYGYTF.

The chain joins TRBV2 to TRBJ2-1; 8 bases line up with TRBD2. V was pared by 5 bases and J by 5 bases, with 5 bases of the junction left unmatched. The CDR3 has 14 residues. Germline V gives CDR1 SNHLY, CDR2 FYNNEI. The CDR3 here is CASSTVAGNNEQFF. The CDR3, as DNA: TGTGCCAGCAGTACCGTAGCGGGGAACAATGAGCAGTTCTTC.

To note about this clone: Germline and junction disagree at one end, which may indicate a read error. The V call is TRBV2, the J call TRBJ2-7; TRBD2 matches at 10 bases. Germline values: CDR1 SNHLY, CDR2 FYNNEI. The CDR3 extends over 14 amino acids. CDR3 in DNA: TGTGCCAGCAGGGAAGCGGGAGGGGTATACGAGCAGTACTTC. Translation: CASREAGGVYEQYF. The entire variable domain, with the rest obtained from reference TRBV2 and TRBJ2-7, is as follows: EPEVTQTPSHQVTQMGQEVILRCVPISNHLYFYWYRQILGQKVEFLVSFYNNEISEKSEIFDDQFSVERPDGSNFTLKIRSTKLEDSAMYFCASREAGGVYEQYFGPGTRLTVT.

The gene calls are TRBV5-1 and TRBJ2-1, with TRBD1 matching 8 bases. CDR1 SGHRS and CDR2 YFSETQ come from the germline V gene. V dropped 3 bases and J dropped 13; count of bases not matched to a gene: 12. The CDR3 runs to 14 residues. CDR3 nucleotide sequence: TGCGCCAGCAGCTCGAATCCCGGGACAGGTATTCAGTTCTTC. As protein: CASSSNPGTGIQFF. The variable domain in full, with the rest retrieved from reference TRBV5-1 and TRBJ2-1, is KAGVTQTPRYLIKTRGQQVTLSCSPISGHRSVSWYQQTPGQGLQFLFEYFSETQRNKGNFPGRFSGRQFSNSRSEMNVSTLELGDSALYLCASSSNPGTGIQFFGPGTRLTVL.

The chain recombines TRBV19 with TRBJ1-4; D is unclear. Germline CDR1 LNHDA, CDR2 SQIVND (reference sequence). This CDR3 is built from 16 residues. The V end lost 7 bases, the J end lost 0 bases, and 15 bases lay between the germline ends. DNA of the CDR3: TGTGCCAGTAAACCGTCTCTAGAGGCAACTAATGAAAAACTGTTTTTT. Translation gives CASKPSLEATNEKLFF. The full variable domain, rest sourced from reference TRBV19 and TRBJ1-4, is DGGITQSPKYLFRKEGQNVTLSCEQNLNHDAMYWYRQDPGQGLRLIYYSQIVNDFQKGDIAEGYSVSREKKESFPLTVTSAQKNPTAFYLCASKPSLEATNEKLFFGSGTQLSVL.

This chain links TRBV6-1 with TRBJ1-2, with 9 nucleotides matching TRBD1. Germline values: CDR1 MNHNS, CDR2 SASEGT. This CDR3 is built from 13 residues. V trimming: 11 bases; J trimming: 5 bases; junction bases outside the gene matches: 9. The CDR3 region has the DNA TGTGCCTCTCACAGGGGGCTGGGGTATGGCTACACCTTC. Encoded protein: CASHRGLGYGYTF.

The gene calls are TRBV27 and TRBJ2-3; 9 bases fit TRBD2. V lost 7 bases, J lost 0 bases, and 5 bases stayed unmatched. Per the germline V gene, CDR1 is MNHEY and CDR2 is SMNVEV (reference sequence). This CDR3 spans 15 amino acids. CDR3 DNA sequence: TGTGCCAGCACTAGACTAGCGGCTAGCACAGATACGCAGTATTTT. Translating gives CASTRLAASTDTQYF.

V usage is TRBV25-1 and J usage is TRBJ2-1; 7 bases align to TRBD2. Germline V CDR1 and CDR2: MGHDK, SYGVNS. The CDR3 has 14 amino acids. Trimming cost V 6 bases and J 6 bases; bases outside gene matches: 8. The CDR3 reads CASRTGREGNEQFF. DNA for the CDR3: TGTGCCAGCAGGACGGGCAGGGAGGGCAATGAGCAGTTCTTC.

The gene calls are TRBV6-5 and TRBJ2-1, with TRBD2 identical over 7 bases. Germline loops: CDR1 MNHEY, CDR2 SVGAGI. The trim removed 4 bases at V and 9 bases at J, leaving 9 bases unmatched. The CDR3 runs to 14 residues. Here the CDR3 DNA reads TGTGCCAGCAGTTTATATGCGGGAGCGGGTGAGCAGTTCTTC. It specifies CASSLYAGAGEQFF.

The CDR3 region is CASSQSGAGEYEQYF. The CDR3 DNA sequence: TGTGCCAGCAGCCAGTCTGGAGCGGGAGAATACGAGCAGTACTTC. The chain links TRBV4-2 to TRBJ2-7, with TRBD2 matching 8 bases. The CDR3 covers 15 residues. V was clipped by 3 bases and J by 4 bases; unmatched bases: 8. Germline values: CDR1 LGHNA, CDR2 YNFKEQ.

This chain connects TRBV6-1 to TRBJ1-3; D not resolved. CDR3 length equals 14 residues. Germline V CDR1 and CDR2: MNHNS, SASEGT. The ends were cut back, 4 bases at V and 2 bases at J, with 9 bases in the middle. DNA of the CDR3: TGTGCCAGCAGTGGGAGGTTGGCTGGAAACACCATATATTTT. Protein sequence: CASSGRLAGNTIYF.

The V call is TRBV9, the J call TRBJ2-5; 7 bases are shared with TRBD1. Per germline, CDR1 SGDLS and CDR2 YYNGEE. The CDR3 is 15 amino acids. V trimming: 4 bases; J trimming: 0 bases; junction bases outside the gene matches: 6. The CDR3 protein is CASSITGANQETQYF. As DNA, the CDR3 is TGTGCCAGCAGCATTACAGGGGCCAACCAAGAGACCCAGTACTTC.

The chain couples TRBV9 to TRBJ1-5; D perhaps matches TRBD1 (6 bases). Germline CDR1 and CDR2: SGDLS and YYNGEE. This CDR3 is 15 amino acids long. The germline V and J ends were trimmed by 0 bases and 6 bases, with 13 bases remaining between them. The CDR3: CASSVEGGLGQPQHF. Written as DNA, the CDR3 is TGTGCCAGCAGCGTAGAGGGGGGGCTCGGTCAGCCCCAGCATTTT.

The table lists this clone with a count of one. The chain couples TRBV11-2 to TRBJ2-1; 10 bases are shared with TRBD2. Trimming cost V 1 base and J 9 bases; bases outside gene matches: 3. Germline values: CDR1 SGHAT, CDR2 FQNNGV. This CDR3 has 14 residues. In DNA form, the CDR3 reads TGTGCCAGCAGCTTAGCTAGCGGGAGCGTTGAGCAGTTCTTC. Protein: CASSLASGSVEQFF.

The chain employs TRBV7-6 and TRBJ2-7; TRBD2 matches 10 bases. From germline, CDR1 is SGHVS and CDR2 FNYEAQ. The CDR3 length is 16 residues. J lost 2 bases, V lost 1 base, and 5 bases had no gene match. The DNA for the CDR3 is TGTGCCAGCAGCTTAGTTCTAGCGGGAGATGCCTACGAGCAGTACTTC. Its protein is CASSLVLAGDAYEQYF.

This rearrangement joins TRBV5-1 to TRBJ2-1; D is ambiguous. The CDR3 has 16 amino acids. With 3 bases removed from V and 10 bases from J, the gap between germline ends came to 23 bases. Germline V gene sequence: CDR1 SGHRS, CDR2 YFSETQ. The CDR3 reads CASSSWSSLSHSEQFF. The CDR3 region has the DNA TGCGCCAGCAGCTCTTGGTCGAGCCTATCTCACTCGGAGCAGTTCTTC.

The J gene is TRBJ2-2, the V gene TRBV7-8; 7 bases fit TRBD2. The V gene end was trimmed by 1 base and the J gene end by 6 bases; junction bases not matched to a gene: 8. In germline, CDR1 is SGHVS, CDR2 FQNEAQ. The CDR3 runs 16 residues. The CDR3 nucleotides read TGTGCCAGCAGCTTAGGTCCCGCGGGAGCCCCCGGGGAGCTGTTTTTT. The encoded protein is CASSLGPAGAPGELFF.